One and the same sample provided the 21 T cell receptor beta chains below, sequenced in a study of long-term antiretroviral therapy in people with HIV. Sequencing relied on immunoSEQ assay v3.0, run at survey level. Method: immunoSEQ multiplex PCR; TCRdb's copy keeps in-frame clones and lacks some. The sample carries some 21,000 clones, roughly 91% recorded once. The sequenced sample was unsorted PBMCs, obtained 0.2 years before starting antiretroviral therapy. All receptors derive from a man aged 18 to 30 with HIV.

This clone has a single count. The chain links TRBV27 to TRBJ2-2; 12 bases fit TRBD2. CDR3 size: 15 residues. Germline V gene data show CDR1 as MNHEY and CDR2 as SMNVEV (reference sequence). V lost 6 bases to trimming and J lost 6 bases; unmatched junction nucleotides: 5. The CDR3 protein is CASRPSGGAPGELFF. CDR3 nucleotide sequence: TGTGCCAGCAGACCTAGCGGGGGGGCGCCCGGGGAGCTGTTTTTT.

The CDR3 region has the DNA TGTGCCAGCAGCTCGACTAGCGGGAGTTTTAATGAGCAGTTCTTC. Translation: CASSSTSGSFNEQFF. This rearrangement joins TRBV7-3 to TRBJ2-1; 12 bases map to TRBD2. Unmatched junction bases numbered 5, after V lost 4 bases and J lost 7 bases. Germline values: CDR1 SGHTA, CDR2 FQGTGA. The CDR3 loop spans 15 amino acids.

In nucleotides, the CDR3 is TGTGCCAGTAGCCCCGCAGGGCGCACTGAAGCTTTCTTT. Translating gives CASSPAGRTEAFF. The gene calls are TRBV19 and TRBJ1-1; a weak D match, TRBD1 (5 bases). Germline V gives CDR1 LNHDA, CDR2 SQIVND (reference sequence). The CDR3 is made up of 13 amino acids. Trimming took 6 bases from V and 4 from J, leaving 12 bases between them.

This clone was detected only once. The chain couples TRBV9 to TRBJ2-5; 9 bases line up with TRBD1. The CDR3 extends over 15 amino acids. Germline V gene sequence: CDR1 SGDLS, CDR2 YYNGEE. Germline trimming cut 4 bases from V and 3 bases from J; bases unmatched to any gene: 7. The CDR3 here is CASSRYGQGKETQYF. CDR3 sequence (DNA): TGTGCCAGCAGCAGATACGGACAGGGGAAAGAGACCCAGTACTTC.

The rearrangement uses TRBV18 and TRBJ1-1; no clear D. CDR3 size: 15 residues. The V end was cut by 1 base, the J end by 1 base, with 10 bases between. Germline V CDR1 and CDR2: KGHSH, LQKENI. The CDR3 sequence is CASSPLDSPNTEAFF. CDR3 nucleotides: TGTGCCAGCTCACCACTGGACTCCCCGAACACTGAAGCTTTCTTT.

The V gene is TRBV4-3, the J gene TRBJ2-7; 8 bases fit TRBD1. CDR3 size: 14 residues. V was clipped by 7 bases and J by 4 bases; unmatched bases: 9. Germline values: CDR1 LGHNA, CDR2 YSLEER. CDR3 sequence reads: CASNVYRGSYEQYF. CDR3 DNA: TGCGCCAGCAACGTCTACAGGGGGAGTTACGAGCAGTACTTC.

The rearrangement links TRBV6-1 to TRBJ1-6; TRBD1 matches at 7 bases. CDR1 MNHNS and CDR2 SASEGT come from the germline V gene. The V gene end was trimmed by 6 bases and the J gene end by 9 bases; junction bases not matched to a gene: 8. The CDR3 is 14 residues long. The DNA for the CDR3 is TGTGCCAGCAGCCGACAGGGAGTGGGTTCACCCCTCCACTTT. This codes for CASSRQGVGSPLHF.

V is TRBV7-9 and J is TRBJ1-3; D gene ambiguous. The V end was cut by 11 bases, the J end by 5 bases, with 13 bases between. This CDR3 spans 12 amino acids. Looked up from germline, CDR1 is SEHNR and CDR2 is FQNEAQ (reference sequence). Here the CDR3 reads CASAGMRNTIYF. CDR3 in DNA: TGTGCCTCAGCGGGGATGAGAAACACCATATATTTT.

The chain carries TRBV4-2 and TRBJ1-1, with D possibly matching TRBD1 (6 bases). CDR1 and CDR2 from the germline V gene are LGHNA and YNFKEQ. CDR3 length equals 13 residues. The V end lost 4 bases, the J end lost 3 bases, and 9 bases lay between the germline ends. The CDR3 nucleotides read TGTGCCAGCAGCCGCTACAGGGACACTGAAGCTTTCTTT. This translates into CASSRYRDTEAFF.

This sequence joins TRBV7-8 and TRBJ2-7; TRBD1 might be the D (5 bases). V was clipped by 5 bases and J by 0 bases, with 14 bases between them. The germline CDR1 and CDR2 sequences are SGHVS and FQNEAQ. The CDR3 runs 15 residues. CDR3 residues: CASSPLGLSSYEQYF. The CDR3 bases are TGTGCCAGCAGCCCGTTGGGGCTGTCCTCCTACGAGCAGTACTTC.

The chain has TRBV6-5 and TRBJ2-7; 9 nucleotides match TRBD2. Per the germline V gene, CDR1 is MNHEY and CDR2 is SVGAGI. V shed 4 bases, J shed 0 bases, and the junction held 4 bases outside the gene matches. The CDR3 consists of 15 residues. The CDR3 sequence: CASSFTSGPSYEQYF. DNA for the CDR3: TGTGCCAGCAGTTTTACTAGCGGGCCCTCCTACGAGCAGTACTTC.

This clone was counted once. V and J are TRBV7-2 and TRBJ1-5; D remains ambiguous. CDR1 and CDR2 (germline): SGHTA, FQGNSA. The CDR3 is 13 residues long. The germline V and J ends were trimmed by 2 bases and 0 bases, with 2 bases remaining between them. CDR3 coding DNA: TGTGCCAGCAGCTTAAGTAGCAATCAGCCCCAGCATTTT. Translating it yields CASSLSSNQPQHF.

Regarding this clone: The junction shows a germline mismatch at one end, possibly a read error. The chain links TRBV6-5 to TRBJ2-7; TRBD2 matches 9 bases. Germline CDR1 is MNHEY and CDR2 is SVGAGI. The CDR3 contains 16 residues. The CDR3 reads CASCYCRREGSYEQYF. CDR3 in DNA: TGTGCCAGCTGTTATTGTCGGCGGGAGGGTTCCTACGAGCAGTACTTC.

This clone showed up just once. V is TRBV9 and J is TRBJ2-7; 8 nucleotides line up with TRBD2. The V gene end was trimmed by 4 bases and the J gene end by 5 bases; junction bases not matched to a gene: 14. Germline assignment: CDR1 SGDLS and CDR2 YYNGEE. CDR3 size: 16 residues. CDR3 sequence reads: CASSSSRGGARNEQYF. In nucleotides, the CDR3 is TGTGCCAGCAGCTCGAGCCGGGGGGGGGCGAGGAACGAGCAGTACTTC. The variable domain in full, with the rest retrieved from reference TRBV9 and TRBJ2-7, is DSGVTQTPKHLITATGQRVTLRCSPRSGDLSVYWYQQSLDQGLQFLIQYYNGEERAKGNILERFSAQQFPDLHSELNLSSLELGDSALYFCASSSSRGGARNEQYFGPGTRLTVT.

The V gene is TRBV18, the J gene TRBJ2-1; no definite D call. Per germline, CDR1 KGHSH and CDR2 LQKENI. There are 16 residues in the CDR3. Trimming pared 3 bases from V and 3 bases from J, leaving 15 bases between. CDR3 in amino acids: CASSPFAPTDYNEQFF. CDR3 coding DNA: TGTGCCAGCTCACCGTTTGCCCCCACAGACTACAATGAGCAGTTCTTC. The whole variable domain, filled in from reference TRBV18 and TRBJ2-1, reads NAGVMQNPRHLVRRRGQEARLRCSPMKGHSHVYWYRQLPEEGLKFMVYLQKENIIDESGMPKERFSAEFPKEGPSILRIQQVVRGDSAAYFCASSPFAPTDYNEQFFGPGTRLTVL.

Here the CDR3 DNA reads TGCGCAGCAGCTTGTCAGGGGACAGTCGAACATCAGCCCCAGCATTTT. Protein sequence: CAAACQGTVEHQPQHF. This chain uses TRBV5-1 with TRBJ1-5, with 7 bases matching TRBD1. CDR3 length: 16 residues. Germline V CDR1 and CDR2: SGHRS, YFSETQ.

This clone was counted between two and nine times. This chain joins TRBV7-2 and TRBJ2-1; D ambiguous. Per the germline V gene, CDR1 is SGHTA and CDR2 is FQGNSA. CDR3 length: 14 residues. Trimming took off 1 base at V and 4 bases at J, with 8 bases between the two ends. CDR3 sequence: CASSLVWLYNEQFF. The CDR3 DNA reads as TGTGCCAGCAGCTTAGTGTGGCTTTACAATGAGCAGTTCTTC.

This chain links TRBV5-6 with TRBJ1-6; 8 nucleotides agree with TRBD1. The V segment lost 4 bases and the J segment 2 bases; nucleotides outside the gene matches: 11. Germline lookup yields CDR1 SGHDT and CDR2 YYEEEE. There are 18 residues in the CDR3. The CDR3 is CASSLEGGQGAYNSPLHF. Written as DNA, the CDR3 is TGTGCCAGCAGCCTCGAGGGTGGACAGGGAGCCTATAATTCACCCCTCCACTTT.

CDR3 nucleotides: TGTGCCAGCAGTTTCGGTGGTTCTGGGGCCAACGTCCTGACTTTC. Residues: CASSFGGSGANVLTF. V gene TRBV6-5 combines with J gene TRBJ2-6, with D uncertain. The V gene lost 4 bases and the J gene lost 1 base, with 8 bases spanning the gap. In germline, CDR1 is MNHEY, CDR2 SVGAGI. The CDR3 is 15 residues long.

This clone was seen more than once but under ten times. The CDR3: CASSLGTGASEQYF. The CDR3 DNA is TGTGCCAGCAGCTTAGGGACAGGGGCTTCCGAGCAGTACTTC. The chain combines TRBV7-9 with TRBJ2-7; 9 positions match TRBD1. The germline gives CDR1 SEHNR, CDR2 FQNEAQ (reference sequence). There are 14 residues in the CDR3. With V trimmed by 1 base and J by 6 bases, 4 bases remained unmatched.

V usage is TRBV25-1 and J usage is TRBJ1-3; maybe TRBD1 (5 bases). V gave up 4 bases and J gave up 7 bases, with 8 bases separating them. The CDR3 consists of 12 residues. Germline CDR1 is MGHDK and CDR2 is SYGVNS. The CDR3 nucleotides are TGTGCCAGCAGTGCGGGACGGAACACCATATATTTT. Translating it yields CASSAGRNTIYF. Full variable domain (outside the CDR3, taken from reference TRBV25-1 and TRBJ1-3): EADIYQTPRYLVIGTGKKITLECSQTMGHDKMYWYQQDPGMELHLIHYSYGVNSTEKGDLSSESTVSRIRTEHFPLTLESARPSHTSQYLCASSAGRNTIYFGEGSWLTVV.